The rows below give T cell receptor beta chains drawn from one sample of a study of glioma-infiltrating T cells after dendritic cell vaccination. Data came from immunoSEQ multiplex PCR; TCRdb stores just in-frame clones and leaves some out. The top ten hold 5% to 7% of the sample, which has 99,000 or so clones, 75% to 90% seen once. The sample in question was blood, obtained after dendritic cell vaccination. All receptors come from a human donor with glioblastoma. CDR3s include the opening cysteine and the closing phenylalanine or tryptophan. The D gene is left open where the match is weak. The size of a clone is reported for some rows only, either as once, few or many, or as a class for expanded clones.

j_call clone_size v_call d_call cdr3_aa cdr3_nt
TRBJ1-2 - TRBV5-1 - CASSLTDHGYTF TGCGCCAGCAGCTTGACAGATCATGGCTACACCTTC
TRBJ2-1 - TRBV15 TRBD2 CATSRGGRGNEQFF TGTGCCACCAGCAGAGGAGGGCGGGGGAATGAGCAGTTCTTC
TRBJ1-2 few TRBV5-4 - CASSLYSMGSGYTF TGTGCCAGCAGCTTGTATTCGATGGGCAGCGGCTACACCTTC
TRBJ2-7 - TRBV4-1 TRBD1 CASSQEGTGGREQYF TGCGCCAGCAGCCAAGAAGGGACAGGGGGCAGAGAGCAGTACTTC
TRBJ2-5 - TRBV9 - CASSVALDRETQYF TGTGCCAGCAGCGTAGCTTTAGACAGAGAGACCCAGTACTTC
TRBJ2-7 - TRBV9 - CASSVSLAGEQYF TGTGCCAGCAGCGTGTCACTAGCCGGCGAGCAGTACTTC
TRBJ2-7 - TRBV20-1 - CSALTGYEQYF TGCAGTGCACTTACAGGGTACGAGCAGTACTTC
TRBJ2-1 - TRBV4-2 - CASSRMTRSGVDEQFF TGTGCCAGCAGCCGAATGACTAGAAGTGGGGTTGATGAGCAGTTCTTC
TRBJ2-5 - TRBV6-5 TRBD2 CASSKGLAQETQYF TGTGCCAGCAGTAAGGGACTAGCCCAAGAGACCCAGTACTTC
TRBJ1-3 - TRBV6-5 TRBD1 CASSYSGQGLRTIYF TGTGCCAGCAGTTACTCGGGACAGGGATTGAGGACCATATATTTT
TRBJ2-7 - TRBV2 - CASSEMKAGLSYEQYF TGTGCCAGCAGTGAAATGAAGGCAGGTCTCTCCTACGAGCAGTACTTC
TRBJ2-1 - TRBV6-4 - CASSVSGSYNEQFF TGTGCCAGCAGTGTTTCAGGCTCCTACAATGAGCAGTTCTTC
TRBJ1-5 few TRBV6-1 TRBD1 CASRTGVSNQPQHF TGTGCCAGCAGGACAGGGGTGAGCAATCAGCCCCAGCATTTT
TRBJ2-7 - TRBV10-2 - CAIKRSGPGEQYF TGCGCCATCAAGAGGTCAGGGCCGGGCGAGCAGTACTTC
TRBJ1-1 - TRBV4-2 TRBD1 CASSQGQGLNTEAFF TGTGCCAGCAGCCAAGGACAGGGGTTGAACACTGAAGCTTTCTTT
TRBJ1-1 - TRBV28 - CASSPGLNTEAFF TGTGCCAGCAGTCCGGGACTTAACACTGAAGCTTTCTTT
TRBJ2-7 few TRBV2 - CASSRQGNYEQYF TGTGCCAGCAGTCGGCAGGGCAATTACGAGCAGTACTTC
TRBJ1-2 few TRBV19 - CASSPTRDESYTF TGTGCCAGTAGTCCCACTCGGGATGAGAGCTACACCTTC
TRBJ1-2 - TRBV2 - CASSEAGGTQTPYTF TGTGCCAGCAGTGAAGCGGGAGGGACCCAAACGCCATACACCTTC
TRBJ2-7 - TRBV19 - CASSIIEGVEQYF TGTGCCAGTAGTATCATTGAAGGGGTCGAGCAGTACTTC
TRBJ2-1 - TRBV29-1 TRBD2 CSVQLAGPSYNEQFF TGCAGCGTTCAACTAGCGGGGCCCTCCTACAATGAGCAGTTCTTC
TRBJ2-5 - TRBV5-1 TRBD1 CASRRERQGLGEQYF TGCGCCAGCAGAAGAGAGAGACAGGGGCTGGGGGAGCAGTACTTC
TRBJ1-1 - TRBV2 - CASSEPTVNTEAFF TGTGCCAGCAGTGAACCGACAGTTAACACTGAAGCTTTCTTT
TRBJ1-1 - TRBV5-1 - CASSLGSQGLNTEAFF TGCGCCAGCAGCTTGGGATCACAGGGATTGAACACTGAAGCTTTCTTT
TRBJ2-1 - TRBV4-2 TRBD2 CASSHTPTSGVYNEQFF TGTGCCAGCAGCCACACTCCGACTAGCGGGGTTTACAATGAGCAGTTCTTC
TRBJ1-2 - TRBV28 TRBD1 CASKVGQGGGYTF TGTGCCAGCAAGGTCGGACAGGGTGGTGGCTACACCTTC
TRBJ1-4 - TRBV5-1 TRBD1 CASSLRGGNEKLFF TGCGCCAGCAGCTTGAGAGGGGGCAATGAAAAACTGTTTTTT
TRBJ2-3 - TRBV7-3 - CASSLGGASTDTQYF TGTGCCAGCAGCTTAGGCGGAGCTAGCACAGATACGCAGTATTTT
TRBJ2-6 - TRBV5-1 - CASVQTASSGANVLTF TGCGCCAGCGTTCAGACAGCCAGCTCTGGGGCCAACGTCCTGACTTTC
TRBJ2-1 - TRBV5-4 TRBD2 CASSLSGLAASGNEQFF TGTGCCAGCAGCTTGAGCGGTCTAGCGGCCAGCGGCAATGAGCAGTTCTTC
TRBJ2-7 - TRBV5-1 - CASRNSGSSYEQYF TGCGCCAGCAGGAATTCCGGGAGCTCCTACGAGCAGTACTTC
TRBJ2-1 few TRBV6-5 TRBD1 CASRSTGSVYNEQFF TGTGCCAGCAGATCGACAGGGTCCGTCTACAATGAGCAGTTCTTC
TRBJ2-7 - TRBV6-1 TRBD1 CASSVEPGQAYEQYF TGTGCCAGCAGTGTAGAACCGGGACAGGCATACGAGCAGTACTTC
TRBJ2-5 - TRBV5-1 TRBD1 CASSLYRGQETQYF TGCGCCAGCAGCTTGTACAGGGGACAAGAGACCCAGTACTTC
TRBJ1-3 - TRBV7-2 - CASSLSTGSWGSGNTIYF TGTGCCAGCAGCTTAAGTACGGGGAGTTGGGGCTCTGGAAACACCATATATTTT
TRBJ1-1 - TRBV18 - CASSPRTFTEAFF TGTGCCAGCTCACCACGTACTTTTACGGAAGCTTTCTTT
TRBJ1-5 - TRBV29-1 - CSVLTGNQPQHF TGCAGCGTGCTGACAGGCAATCAGCCCCAGCATTTT
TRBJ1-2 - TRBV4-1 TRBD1 CASNRIGTDSFGYTF TGCGCCAGCAATCGGATTGGGACAGATTCTTTTGGCTACACCTTC
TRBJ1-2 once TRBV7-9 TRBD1 CASSLATGTGYGYTF TGTGCCAGCAGCCTGGCGACAGGGACCGGCTATGGCTACACCTTC
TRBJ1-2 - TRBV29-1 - CSVQGRGYTF TGCAGCGTCCAAGGGAGGGGCTACACCTTC
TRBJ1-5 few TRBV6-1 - CASNWAGNQPQHF TGTGCCAGCAATTGGGCCGGAAATCAGCCCCAGCATTTT
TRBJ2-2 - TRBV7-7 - CASSSAGRNTGELFF TGTGCTAGCAGCTCCGCCGGGAGGAACACCGGGGAGCTGTTTTTT
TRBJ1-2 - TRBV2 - CASKWASNYGYTF TGTGCCAGCAAGTGGGCCTCGAACTATGGCTACACCTTC
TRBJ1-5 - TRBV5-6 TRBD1 CASSLTRDRDQPQHF TGTGCCAGCAGCTTAACCCGGGACAGGGATCAGCCCCAGCATTTT
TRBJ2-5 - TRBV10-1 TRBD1 CASSDGTGNQETQYF TGCGCCAGCAGTGACGGGACAGGCAACCAAGAGACCCAGTACTTC
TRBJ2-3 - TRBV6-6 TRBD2 CASILGLAGVDTQYF TGTGCCAGTATCCTAGGACTAGCGGGAGTAGATACGCAGTATTTT
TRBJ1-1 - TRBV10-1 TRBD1 CASSEGDRGQAFF TGCGCCAGCAGTGAGGGGGACAGGGGGCAAGCTTTCTTT
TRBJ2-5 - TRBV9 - CASSVAERRETQYF TGTGCCAGCAGCGTAGCTGAGCGGCGGGAGACCCAGTACTTC
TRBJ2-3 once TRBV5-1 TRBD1 CASSLGSTGASTDTQYF TGCGCCAGCAGCTTGGGTAGTACAGGGGCCAGCACAGATACGCAGTATTTT
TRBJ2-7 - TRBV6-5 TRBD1 CASSSQGGSYEQYF TGTGCCAGCAGTTCACAGGGGGGCTCCTACGAGCAGTACTTC